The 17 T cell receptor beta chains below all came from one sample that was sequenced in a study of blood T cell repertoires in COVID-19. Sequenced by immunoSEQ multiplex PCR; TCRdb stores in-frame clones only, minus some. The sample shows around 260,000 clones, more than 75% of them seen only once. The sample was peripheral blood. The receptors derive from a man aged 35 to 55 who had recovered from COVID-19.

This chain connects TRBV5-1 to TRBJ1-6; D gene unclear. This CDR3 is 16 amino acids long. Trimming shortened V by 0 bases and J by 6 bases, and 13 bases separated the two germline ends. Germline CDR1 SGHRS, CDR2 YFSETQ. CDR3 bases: TGCGCCAGCAGCTTGGGACACGATAAGTTTAATTCACCCCTCCACTTT. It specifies CASSLGHDKFNSPLHF.

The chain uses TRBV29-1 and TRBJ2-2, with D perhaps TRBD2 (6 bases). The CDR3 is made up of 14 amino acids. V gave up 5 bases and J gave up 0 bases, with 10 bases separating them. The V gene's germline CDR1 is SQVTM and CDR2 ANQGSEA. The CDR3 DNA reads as TGCAGCGTTCTTAGCGGAGCGAACACCGGGGAGCTGTTTTTT. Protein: CSVLSGANTGELFF.

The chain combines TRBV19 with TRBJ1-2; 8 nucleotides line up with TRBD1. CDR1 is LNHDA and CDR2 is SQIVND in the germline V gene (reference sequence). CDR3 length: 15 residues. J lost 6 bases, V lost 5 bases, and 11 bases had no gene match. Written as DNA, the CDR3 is TGTGCCAGTAGTGCGGTCGGACAGGGACTCCATGGCTACACCTTC. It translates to CASSAVGQGLHGYTF.

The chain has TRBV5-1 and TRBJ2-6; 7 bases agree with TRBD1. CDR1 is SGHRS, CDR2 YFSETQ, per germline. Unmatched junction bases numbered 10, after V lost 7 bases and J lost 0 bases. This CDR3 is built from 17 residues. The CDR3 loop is CASFEGASLSGANVLTF. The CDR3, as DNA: TGCGCCAGCTTTGAGGGGGCGTCGCTCTCTGGGGCCAACGTCCTGACTTTC.

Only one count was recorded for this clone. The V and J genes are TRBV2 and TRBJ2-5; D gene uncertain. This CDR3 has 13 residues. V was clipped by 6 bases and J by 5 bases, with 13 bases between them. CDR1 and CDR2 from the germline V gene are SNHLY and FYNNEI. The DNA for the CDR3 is TGTGCCAGCAGAATGACATGGGTTGAGACCCAGTACTTC. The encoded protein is CASRMTWVETQYF.

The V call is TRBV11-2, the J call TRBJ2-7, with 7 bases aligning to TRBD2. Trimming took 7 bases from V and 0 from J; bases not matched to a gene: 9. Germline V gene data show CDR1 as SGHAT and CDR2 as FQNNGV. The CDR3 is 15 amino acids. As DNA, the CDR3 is TGTGCCAGCACCGATCGCCCGGGGGGCTCCTACGAGCAGTACTTC. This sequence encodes CASTDRPGGSYEQYF.

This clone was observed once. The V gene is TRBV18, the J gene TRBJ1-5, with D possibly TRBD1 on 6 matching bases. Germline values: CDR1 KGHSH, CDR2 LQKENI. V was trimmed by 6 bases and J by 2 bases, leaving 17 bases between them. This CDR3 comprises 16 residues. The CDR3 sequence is CASSEVRGFGNQPQHF. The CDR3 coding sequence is TGTGCCAGCTCTGAAGTGAGGGGGTTCGGCAATCAGCCCCAGCATTTT. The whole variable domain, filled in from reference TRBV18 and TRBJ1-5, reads NAGVMQNPRHLVRRRGQEARLRCSPMKGHSHVYWYRQLPEEGLKFMVYLQKENIIDESGMPKERFSAEFPKEGPSILRIQQVVRGDSAAYFCASSEVRGFGNQPQHFGDGTRLSIL.

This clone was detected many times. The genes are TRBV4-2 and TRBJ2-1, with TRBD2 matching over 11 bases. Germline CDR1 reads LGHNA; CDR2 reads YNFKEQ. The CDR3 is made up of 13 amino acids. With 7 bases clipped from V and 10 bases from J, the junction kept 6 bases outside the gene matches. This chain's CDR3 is CASTLAGGGEQFF. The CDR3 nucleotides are TGTGCCAGCACTCTAGCGGGAGGAGGGGAGCAGTTCTTC.

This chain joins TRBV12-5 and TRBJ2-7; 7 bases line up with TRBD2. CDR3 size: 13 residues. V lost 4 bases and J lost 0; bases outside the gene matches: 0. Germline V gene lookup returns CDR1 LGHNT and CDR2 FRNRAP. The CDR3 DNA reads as TGTGCTAGTGGTTGGGGGGGCTCCTACGAGCAGTACTTC. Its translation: CASGWGGSYEQYF.

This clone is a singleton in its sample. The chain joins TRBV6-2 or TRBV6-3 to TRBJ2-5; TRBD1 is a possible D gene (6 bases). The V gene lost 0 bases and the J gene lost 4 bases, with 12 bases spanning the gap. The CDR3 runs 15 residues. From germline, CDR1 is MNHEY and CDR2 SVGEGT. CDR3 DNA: TGTGCCAGCAGTTACTCGCAGGGGCGCGGAGAGACCCAGTACTTC. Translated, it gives CASSYSQGRGETQYF.

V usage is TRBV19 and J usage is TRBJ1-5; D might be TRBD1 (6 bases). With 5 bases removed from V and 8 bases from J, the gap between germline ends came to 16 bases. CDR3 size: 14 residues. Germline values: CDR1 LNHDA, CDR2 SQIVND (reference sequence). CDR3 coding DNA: TGTGCCAGTAGTTACAGGGTACCCGCGGAGCCCCAGCATTTT. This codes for CASSYRVPAEPQHF.

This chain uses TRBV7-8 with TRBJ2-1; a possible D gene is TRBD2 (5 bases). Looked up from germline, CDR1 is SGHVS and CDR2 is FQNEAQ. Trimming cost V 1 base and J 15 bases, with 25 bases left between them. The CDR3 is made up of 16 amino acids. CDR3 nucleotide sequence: TGTGCCAGCAGCTTAGACGGGCGGGCAGTCAACCCCCGGCTGTTCTTC. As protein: CASSLDGRAVNPRLFF. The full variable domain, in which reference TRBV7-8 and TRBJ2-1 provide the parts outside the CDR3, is GAGVSQSPRYKVAKRGQDVALRCDPISGHVSLFWYQQALGQGPEFLTYFQNEAQLDKSGLPSDRFFAERPEGSVSTLKIQRTQQEDSAVYLCASSLDGRAVNPRLFFGPGTRLTVL.

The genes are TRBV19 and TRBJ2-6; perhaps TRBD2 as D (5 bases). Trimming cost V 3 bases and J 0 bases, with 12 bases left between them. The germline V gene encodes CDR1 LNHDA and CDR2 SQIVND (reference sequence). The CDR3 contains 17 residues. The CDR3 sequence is CASSIVLGSSGANVLTF. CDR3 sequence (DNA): TGTGCCAGTAGTATTGTCCTGGGGAGCTCTGGGGCCAACGTCCTGACTTTC.

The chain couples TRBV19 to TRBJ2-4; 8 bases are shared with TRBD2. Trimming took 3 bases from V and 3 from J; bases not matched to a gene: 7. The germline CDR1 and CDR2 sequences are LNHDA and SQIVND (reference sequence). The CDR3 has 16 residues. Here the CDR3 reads CASSIRGGRDKNIQYF. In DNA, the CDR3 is TGTGCCAGTAGTATTCGGGGGGGGCGCGACAAAAACATTCAGTACTTC.

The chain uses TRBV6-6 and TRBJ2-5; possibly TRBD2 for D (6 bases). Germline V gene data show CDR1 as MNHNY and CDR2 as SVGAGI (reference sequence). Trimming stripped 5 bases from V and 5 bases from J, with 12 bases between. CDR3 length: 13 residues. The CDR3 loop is CASSTRAGETQYF. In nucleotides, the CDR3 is TGTGCCAGCAGTACCCGGGCGGGGGAGACCCAGTACTTC.

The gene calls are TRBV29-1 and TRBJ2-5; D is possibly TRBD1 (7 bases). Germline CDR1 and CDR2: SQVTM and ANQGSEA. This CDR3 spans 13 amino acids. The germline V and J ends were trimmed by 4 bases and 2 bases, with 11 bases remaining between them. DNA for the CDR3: TGCAGCGTTGCGGGGGACAGACAAGAGACCCAGTACTTC. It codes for CSVAGDRQETQYF.

The CDR3 loop reads CAYLKGGETQYF. In DNA form, the CDR3 reads TGTGCCTACCTTAAAGGGGGAGAGACCCAGTACTTC. This chain joins TRBV30 and TRBJ2-5; D possibly corresponds to TRBD1 (6 bases). The V end lost 7 bases, the J end lost 4 bases, and 13 bases lay between the germline ends. The germline V gene encodes CDR1 GTSNPN and CDR2 SVGIG (reference sequence). This CDR3 has 12 residues.